This TCR beta chain came from a study of blood T cell repertoires in COVID-19 (dated by TCRdb to the early 2020s). General notes on the study: Collaborator samples came from the United States, Italy and Spain and covered acute and convalescent phases of COVID-19. Subjects who had been exposed to COVID-19, were actively infected with it, or had recovered from it provided the deeply sampled blood TCRbeta repertoires that made up the dataset. The prospective study material was composed of cDNA or gDNA derived from T cells, B-cell-depleted T cells, or PBMCs. Sample metadata almost always included a de-identified subject ID, COVID-19 status, age in years and sex. The samples were drawn from two sources: the first 160 participants of the ongoing ImmuneRACE study, and some 1,300 subjects contributed by 6 global collaborators. A freely available public database, intended as a resource for researchers studying the immune response to SARS-CoV-2, is where the repertoires were released. Where HLA class I and class II types were available, the types were taken from metadata supplied by the sample provider, not from assay-based typing.

Points on this clone: Its binding antigen is unknown. Base qualities are missing; no much larger clone stands one base away.

Whole blood was collected in K2EDTA tubes by collaborating institutions according to the institutions' own protocols. For TCRbeta analysis, collaborator samples were shipped as frozen whole blood, as isolated PBMCs, or as DNA extracted from either sample type. Overall study results and their limits: How much clinical and demographic metadata was included differed by source and by participant, and the metadata was provided uncurated.

V is pruned by 6 bases and J by 8 bases, leaving 9 bases of the junction without a gene match. CDR1 and CDR2 (MNHNY, SVGAGI) derive from the germline V gene (reference sequence). The CDR3 numbers 16 residues from cysteine through phenylalanine. Just CDR3 DNA is preserved here, 48 bases in frame from base 1. TCRbeta CDR3 regions were amplified from genomic DNA by means of the immunoSEQ Assay, a bias-controlled multiplex PCR. Processing in the source paper ran as follows. The number of nucleated cells in each sample was estimated by amplification of reference gene primers within the assay. To quantify the absolute abundance of each unique TCRbeta CDR3 rearrangement, sequence reads were collapsed and filtered. For each sample, productive Simpson clonality was calculated as the square root of Simpson's diversity index across productive rearrangements. Sourced from immuneACCESS, this table was stored by TCRdb with only in-frame sequences that have V and J called. A share of the clones is absent; for the studies checked, an unresolved V gene accounts for under half, and the remainder has no known explanation. Clone size and the V and J calls come from that table; the DNA yielded D and trimming. Counted in this sample were approximately 300,000 clones; about 82% of them appeared once. Of the sample, 1.5% to 2% falls within the top ten clones.

Sequencing was performed on peripheral blood. The source of this sequence is a woman in her 50s with acute or convalescent COVID-19. The V and J segments used are TRBV6-6 and TRBJ2-2; 13 bases in between match TRBD2. Here the CDR3 is given as CASRGGLAGVWGELFF. At the DNA level, the sequence is TGTGCCAGCAGGGGCGGACTAGCGGGAGTTTGGGGGGAGCTGTTTTTT.